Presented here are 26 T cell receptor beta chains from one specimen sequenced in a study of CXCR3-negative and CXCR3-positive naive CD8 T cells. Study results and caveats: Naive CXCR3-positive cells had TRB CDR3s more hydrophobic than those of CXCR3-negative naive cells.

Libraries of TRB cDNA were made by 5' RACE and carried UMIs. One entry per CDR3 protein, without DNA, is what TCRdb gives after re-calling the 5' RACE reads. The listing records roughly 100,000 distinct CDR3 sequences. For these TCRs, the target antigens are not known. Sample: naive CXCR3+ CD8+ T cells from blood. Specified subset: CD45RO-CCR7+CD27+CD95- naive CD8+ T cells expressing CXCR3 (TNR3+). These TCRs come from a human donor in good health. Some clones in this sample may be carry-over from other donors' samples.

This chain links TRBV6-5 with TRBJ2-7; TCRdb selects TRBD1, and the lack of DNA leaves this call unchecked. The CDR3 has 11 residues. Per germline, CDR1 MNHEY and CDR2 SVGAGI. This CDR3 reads CASSSAREQYF.

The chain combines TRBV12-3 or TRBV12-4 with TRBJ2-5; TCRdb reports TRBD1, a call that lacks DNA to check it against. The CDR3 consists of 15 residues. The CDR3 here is CASSSPDRAHETQYF.

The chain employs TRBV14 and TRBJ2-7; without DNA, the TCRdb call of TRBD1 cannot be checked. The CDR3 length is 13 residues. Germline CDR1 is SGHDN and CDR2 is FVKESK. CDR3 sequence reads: CASSVTGWGEQYF.

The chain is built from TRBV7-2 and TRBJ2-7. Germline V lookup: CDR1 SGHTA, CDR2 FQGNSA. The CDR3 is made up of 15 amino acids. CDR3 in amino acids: CASSLDPGSSYEQYF.

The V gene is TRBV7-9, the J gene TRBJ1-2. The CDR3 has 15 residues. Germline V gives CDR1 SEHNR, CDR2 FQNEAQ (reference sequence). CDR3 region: CASSLPRGGSYGYTF.

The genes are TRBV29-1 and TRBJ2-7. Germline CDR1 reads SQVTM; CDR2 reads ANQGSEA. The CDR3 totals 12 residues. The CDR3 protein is CSVEEATYEQYF.

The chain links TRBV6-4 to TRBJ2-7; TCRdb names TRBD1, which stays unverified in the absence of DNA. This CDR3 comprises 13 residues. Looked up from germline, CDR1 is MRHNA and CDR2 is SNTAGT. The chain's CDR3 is CASSDTPDSPLYF.

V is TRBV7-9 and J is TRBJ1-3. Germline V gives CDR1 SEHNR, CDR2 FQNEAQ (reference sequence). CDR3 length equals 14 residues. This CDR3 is CARTQVGSGNTIYF.

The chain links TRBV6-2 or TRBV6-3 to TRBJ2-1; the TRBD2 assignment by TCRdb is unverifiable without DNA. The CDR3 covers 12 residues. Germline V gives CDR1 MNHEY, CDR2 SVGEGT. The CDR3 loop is CATKGLSGEQFF.

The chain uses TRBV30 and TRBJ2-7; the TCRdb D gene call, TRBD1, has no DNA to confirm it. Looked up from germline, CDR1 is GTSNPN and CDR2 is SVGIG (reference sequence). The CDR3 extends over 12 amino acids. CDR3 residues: CACSTGAYEQYF.

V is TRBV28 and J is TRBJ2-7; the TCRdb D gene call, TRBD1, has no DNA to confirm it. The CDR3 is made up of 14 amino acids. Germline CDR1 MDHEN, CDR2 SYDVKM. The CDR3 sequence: CASRPGSPDYEQYF.

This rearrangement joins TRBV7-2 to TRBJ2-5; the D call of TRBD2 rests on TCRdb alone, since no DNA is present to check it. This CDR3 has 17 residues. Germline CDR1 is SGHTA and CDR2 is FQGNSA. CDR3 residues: CASSYPGLAGVQETQYF.

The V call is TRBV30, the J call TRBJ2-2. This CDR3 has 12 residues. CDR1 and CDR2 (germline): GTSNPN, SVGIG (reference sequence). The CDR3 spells CAWSGGTGELFF.

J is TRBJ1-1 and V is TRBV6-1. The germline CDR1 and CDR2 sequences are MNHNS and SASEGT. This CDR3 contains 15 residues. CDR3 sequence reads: CASSEEMGPNTEAFF.

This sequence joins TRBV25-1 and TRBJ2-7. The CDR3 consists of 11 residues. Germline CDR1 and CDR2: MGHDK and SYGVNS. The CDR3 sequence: CASSEIYEQYF.

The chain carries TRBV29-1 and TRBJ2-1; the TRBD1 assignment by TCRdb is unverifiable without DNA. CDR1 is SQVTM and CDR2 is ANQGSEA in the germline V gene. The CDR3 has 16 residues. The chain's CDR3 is CSVETPGQSRYNEQFF.

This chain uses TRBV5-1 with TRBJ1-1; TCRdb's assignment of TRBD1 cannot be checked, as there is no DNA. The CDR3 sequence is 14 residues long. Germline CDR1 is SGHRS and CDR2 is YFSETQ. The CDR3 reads CASSQDRSNTEAFF.

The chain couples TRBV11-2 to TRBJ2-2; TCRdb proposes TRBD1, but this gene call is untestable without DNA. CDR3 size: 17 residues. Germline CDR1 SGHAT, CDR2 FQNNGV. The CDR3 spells CASSLGGGLGAPGELFF.

The chain's CDR3 is CASSTTSYGYNEQFF. The gene calls are TRBV7-3 and TRBJ2-1; TCRdb designates TRBD2, a call that cannot be tested without DNA. The germline V gene encodes CDR1 SGHTA and CDR2 FQGTGA. The CDR3 is 15 amino acids.

Here the CDR3 reads CASSQDFRTGQATQYF. V usage is TRBV14 and J usage is TRBJ2-5; TCRdb designates TRBD1, a call that cannot be tested without DNA. CDR3 size: 16 residues. The germline V gene has CDR1 SGHDN and CDR2 FVKESK.

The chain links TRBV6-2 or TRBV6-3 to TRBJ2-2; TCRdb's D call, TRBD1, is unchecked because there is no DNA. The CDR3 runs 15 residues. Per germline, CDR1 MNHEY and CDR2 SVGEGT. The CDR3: CASRDNRVETGELFF.

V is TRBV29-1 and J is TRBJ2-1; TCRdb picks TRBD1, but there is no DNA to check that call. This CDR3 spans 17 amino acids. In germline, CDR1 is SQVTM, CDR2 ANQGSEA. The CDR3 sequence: CSVEVGSGGPGDNEQFF.

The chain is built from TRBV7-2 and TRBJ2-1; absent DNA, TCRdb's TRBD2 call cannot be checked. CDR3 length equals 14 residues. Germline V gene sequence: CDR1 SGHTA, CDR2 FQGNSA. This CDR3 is CASAGLASYNEQFF.

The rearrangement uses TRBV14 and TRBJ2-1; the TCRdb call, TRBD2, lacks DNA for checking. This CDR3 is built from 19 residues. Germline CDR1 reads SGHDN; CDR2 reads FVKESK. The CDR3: CASSQEGTPGLAGVHEQFF.

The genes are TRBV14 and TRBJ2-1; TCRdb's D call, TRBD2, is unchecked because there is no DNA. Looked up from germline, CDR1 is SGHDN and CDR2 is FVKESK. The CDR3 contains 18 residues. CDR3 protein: CASSQDRVVTSGINEQFF.

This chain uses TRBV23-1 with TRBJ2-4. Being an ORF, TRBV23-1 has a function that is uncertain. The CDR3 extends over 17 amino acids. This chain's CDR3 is CASSQSNCEETRNIQYF.